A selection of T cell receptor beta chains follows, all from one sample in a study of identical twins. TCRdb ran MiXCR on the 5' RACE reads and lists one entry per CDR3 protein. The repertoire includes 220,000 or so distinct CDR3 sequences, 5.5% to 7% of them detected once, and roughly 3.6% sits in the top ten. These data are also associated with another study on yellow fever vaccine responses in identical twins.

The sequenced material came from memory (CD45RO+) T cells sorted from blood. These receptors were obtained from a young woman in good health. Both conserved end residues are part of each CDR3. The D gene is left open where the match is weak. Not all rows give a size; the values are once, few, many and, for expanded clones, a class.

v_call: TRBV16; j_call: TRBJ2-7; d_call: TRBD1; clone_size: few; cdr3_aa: CASSPPTGQGIYEQYF; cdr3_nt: TGTGCCAGCAGCCCCCCTACCGGACAGGGGATCTACGAGCAGTACTTC
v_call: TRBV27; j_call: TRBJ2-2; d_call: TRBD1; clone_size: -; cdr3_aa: CASSDRGRSGELFF; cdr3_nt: TGTGCCAGCAGCGACAGGGGGCGATCCGGGGAGCTGTTTTTT
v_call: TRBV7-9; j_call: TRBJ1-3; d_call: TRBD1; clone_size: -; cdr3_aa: CASSIPGTGVGNTIYF; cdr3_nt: TGTGCCAGCAGCATTCCCGGGACAGGGGTCGGAAACACCATATATTTT
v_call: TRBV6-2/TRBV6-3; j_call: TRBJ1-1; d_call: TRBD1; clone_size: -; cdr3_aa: CASSSYRDSEAFF; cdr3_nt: TGTGCCAGCAGTTCCTACCGGGACAGTGAAGCTTTCTTT
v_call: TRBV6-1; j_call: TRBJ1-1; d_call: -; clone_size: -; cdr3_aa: CASSEVGAVRGNTEAFF; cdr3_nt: TGTGCCAGCAGTGAAGTAGGGGCAGTTCGTGGGAACACTGAAGCTTTCTTT
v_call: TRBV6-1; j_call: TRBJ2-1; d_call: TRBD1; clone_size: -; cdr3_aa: CASRQTGVPPYNEQFF; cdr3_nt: TGTGCCAGCAGACAGACAGGGGTCCCCCCCTACAATGAGCAGTTCTTC
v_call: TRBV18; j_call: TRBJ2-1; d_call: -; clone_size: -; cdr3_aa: CASSSPIKQFF; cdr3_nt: TGTGCCAGCTCTTCCCCGATAAAGCAGTTCTTC
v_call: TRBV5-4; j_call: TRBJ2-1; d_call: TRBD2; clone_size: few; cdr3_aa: CASRPGLAFRLGVSYNEQFF; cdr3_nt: TGTGCCAGCAGACCTGGACTAGCTTTTCGGCTAGGTGTCTCCTACAATGAGCAGTTCTTC
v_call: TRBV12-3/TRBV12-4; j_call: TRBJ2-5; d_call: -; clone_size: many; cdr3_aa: CASSLGVGQGQETQYF; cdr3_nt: TGTGCCAGCAGTTTAGGAGTAGGGCAGGGGCAAGAGACCCAGTACTTC
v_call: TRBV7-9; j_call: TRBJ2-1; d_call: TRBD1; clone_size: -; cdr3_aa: CASSLVQGAGNEQFF; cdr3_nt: TGTGCCAGCAGCTTAGTACAGGGGGCTGGTAATGAGCAGTTCTTC
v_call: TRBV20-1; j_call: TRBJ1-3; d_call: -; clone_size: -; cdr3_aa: CSARPPHGAGNTIYF; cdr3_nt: TGCAGTGCTAGACCTCCCCATGGAGCTGGAAACACCATATATTTT
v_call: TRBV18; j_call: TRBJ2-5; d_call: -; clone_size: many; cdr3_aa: CASSWGAQETQYF; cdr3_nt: TGTGCCAGCTCATGGGGGGCCCAAGAGACCCAGTACTTC
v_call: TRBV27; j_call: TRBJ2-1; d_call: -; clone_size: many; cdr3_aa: CASSPEAGGAYNEQFF; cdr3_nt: TGTGCCAGCAGTCCCGAAGCAGGGGGGGCATACAATGAGCAGTTCTTC
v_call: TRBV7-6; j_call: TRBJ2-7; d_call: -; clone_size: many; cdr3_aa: CASSPSGPYEQYF; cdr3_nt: TGTGCCAGCAGCCCGAGCGGACCCTACGAGCAGTACTTC
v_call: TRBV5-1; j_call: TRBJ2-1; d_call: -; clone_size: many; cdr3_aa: CASSLAAGYNEQFF; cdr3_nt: TGCGCCAGCAGCTTGGCGGCGGGATACAATGAGCAGTTCTTC
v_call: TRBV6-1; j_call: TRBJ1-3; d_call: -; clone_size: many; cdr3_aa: CASSLSLSGNTIYF; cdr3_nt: TGTGCCAGCAGTCTGTCGCTCTCTGGAAACACCATATATTTT
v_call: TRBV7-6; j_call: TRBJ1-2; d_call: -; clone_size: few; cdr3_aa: CASSPGEFYGYTF; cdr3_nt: TGTGCCAGCAGCCCCGGGGAGTTCTATGGCTACACCTTC
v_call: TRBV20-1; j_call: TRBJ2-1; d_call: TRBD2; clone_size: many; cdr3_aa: CSARGKAGVHEQFF; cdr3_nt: TGCAGTGCTAGAGGCAAAGCGGGAGTCCATGAGCAGTTCTTC
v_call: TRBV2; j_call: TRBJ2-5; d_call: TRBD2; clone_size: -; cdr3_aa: CASSTLAGRETQYF; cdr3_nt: TGTGCCAGCAGTACTTTAGCGGGAAGAGAGACCCAGTACTTC
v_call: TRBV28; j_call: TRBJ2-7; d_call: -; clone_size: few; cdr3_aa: CASSYSSVEQYF; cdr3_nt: TGTGCCAGCAGTTACTCTTCAGTGGAGCAGTACTTC
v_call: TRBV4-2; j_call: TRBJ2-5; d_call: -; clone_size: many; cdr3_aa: CASNQGGGGETQYF; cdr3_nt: TGTGCCAGCAACCAGGGCGGGGGCGGTGAGACCCAGTACTTC
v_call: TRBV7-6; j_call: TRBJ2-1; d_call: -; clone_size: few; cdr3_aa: CASSQSYAGDEQFF; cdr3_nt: TGTGCCAGCAGCCAATCTTACGCCGGGGATGAGCAGTTCTTC
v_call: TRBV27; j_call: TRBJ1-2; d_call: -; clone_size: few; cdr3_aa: CASRSRVGYGYTF; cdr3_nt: TGTGCCAGCAGGTCACGGGTAGGGTATGGCTACACCTTC
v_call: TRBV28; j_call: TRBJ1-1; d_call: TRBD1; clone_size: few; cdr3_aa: CASRTIGTGGPSTEAFF; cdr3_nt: TGTGCCAGCAGGACGATCGGGACAGGGGGCCCGAGCACTGAAGCTTTCTTT
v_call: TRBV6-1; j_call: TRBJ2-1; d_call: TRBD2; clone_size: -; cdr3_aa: CASSEALGGVAGVGQFF; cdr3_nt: TGTGCCAGCAGTGAAGCGCTAGGGGGGGTAGCGGGAGTTGGGCAGTTCTTC
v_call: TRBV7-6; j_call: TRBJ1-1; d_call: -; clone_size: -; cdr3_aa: CASSLGSNMNTEAFF; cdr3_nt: TGTGCCAGCAGCTTAGGGTCCAACATGAACACTGAAGCTTTCTTT
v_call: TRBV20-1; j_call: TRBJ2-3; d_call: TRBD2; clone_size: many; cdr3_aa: CSATGLVPDTQYF; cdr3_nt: TGCAGTGCTACCGGACTAGTCCCAGATACGCAGTATTTT
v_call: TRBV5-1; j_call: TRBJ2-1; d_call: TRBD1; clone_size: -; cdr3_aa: CASSSDRGYNEQFF; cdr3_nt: TGCGCCAGCAGCTCGGACAGGGGTTACAATGAGCAGTTCTTC
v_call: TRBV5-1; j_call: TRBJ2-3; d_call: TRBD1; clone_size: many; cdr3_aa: CASSLAEKTGETDTQYF; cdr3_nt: TGCGCCAGCAGCTTGGCCGAAAAGACAGGGGAAACAGATACGCAGTATTTT
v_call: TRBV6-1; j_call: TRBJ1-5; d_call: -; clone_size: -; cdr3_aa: CASSVEGGNQPQHF; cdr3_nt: TGTGCCAGCAGTGTGGAGGGAGGCAATCAGCCCCAGCATTTT
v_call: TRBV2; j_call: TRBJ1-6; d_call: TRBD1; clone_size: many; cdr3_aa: CAGSGQQRGSPLHF; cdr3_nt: TGTGCCGGCTCGGGACAGCAGCGGGGTTCACCCCTCCACTTT
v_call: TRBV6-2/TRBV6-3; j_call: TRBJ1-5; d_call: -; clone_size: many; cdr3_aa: CASSYPRRNNQPQHF; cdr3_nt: TGTGCCAGCAGTTACCCCCGCAGAAACAATCAGCCCCAGCATTTT
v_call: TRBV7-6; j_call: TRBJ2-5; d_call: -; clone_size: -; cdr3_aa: CASSTGSGASGGAQYF; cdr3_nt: TGTGCCAGCAGCACGGGGTCAGGGGCATCAGGGGGGGCCCAGTACTTC